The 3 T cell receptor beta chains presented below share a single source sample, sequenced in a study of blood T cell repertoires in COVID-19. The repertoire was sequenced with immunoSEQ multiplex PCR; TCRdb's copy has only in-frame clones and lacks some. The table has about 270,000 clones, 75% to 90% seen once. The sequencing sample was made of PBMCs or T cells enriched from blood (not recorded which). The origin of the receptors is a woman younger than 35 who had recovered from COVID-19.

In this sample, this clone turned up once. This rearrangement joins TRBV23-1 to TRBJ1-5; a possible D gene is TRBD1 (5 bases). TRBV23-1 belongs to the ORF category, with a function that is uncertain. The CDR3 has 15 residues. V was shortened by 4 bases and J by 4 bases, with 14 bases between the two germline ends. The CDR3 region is CASSPRSRENQPQHF. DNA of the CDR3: TGCGCCAGCAGTCCCCGAAGCAGGGAAAATCAGCCCCAGCATTTT.

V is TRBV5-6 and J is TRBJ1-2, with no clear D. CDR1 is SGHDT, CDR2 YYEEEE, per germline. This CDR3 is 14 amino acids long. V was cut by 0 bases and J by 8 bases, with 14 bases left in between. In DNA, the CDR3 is TGTGCCAGCAGCTTGGTGGCCTCCATACCCGGCTACACCTTC. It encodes CASSLVASIPGYTF.

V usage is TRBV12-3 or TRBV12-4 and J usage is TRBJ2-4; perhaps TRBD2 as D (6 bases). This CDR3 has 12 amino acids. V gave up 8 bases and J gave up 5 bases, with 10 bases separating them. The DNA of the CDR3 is TGTGCCAGCCGGGACTTGCAAAACATTCAGTACTTC. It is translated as CASRDLQNIQYF.